This T cell receptor beta chain derives from a study of vaccination and CD4 T cells after COVID-19. The CDR3 runs to 11 residues. CDR1 and CDR2 from the germline V gene are DFQATT and SNEGSKA (reference sequence). V was clipped by 2 bases and J by 6 bases, with 8 bases between them. Cultured CD4+ T-cell DNA underwent Oncomine TCR Beta short-read sequencing. Via MiXCR, TCRdb re-called the PCR reads, giving one row per CDR3 protein. The profile shows some 17,000 distinct CDR3 sequences, 43% of them singletons. Specified treatment: approximately 10-day PBMC culture with coronavirus spike peptide pools or control peptides (ViraFEST assay). On this clonotype itself: No antigen is known for it.

This chain links TRBV20-1 with TRBJ2-7; tentatively, D is TRBD1 (5 bases). The TCR was taken from a human donor who had recovered from COVID-19. Specimen: CD4+ T cells from blood, cultured in vitro, collected after SARS-CoV-2 vaccination. The CDR3 sequence: CSARWGGEQYF. CDR3 nucleotide sequence: TGCAGTGCTAGATGGGGCGGCGAGCAGTACTTC.